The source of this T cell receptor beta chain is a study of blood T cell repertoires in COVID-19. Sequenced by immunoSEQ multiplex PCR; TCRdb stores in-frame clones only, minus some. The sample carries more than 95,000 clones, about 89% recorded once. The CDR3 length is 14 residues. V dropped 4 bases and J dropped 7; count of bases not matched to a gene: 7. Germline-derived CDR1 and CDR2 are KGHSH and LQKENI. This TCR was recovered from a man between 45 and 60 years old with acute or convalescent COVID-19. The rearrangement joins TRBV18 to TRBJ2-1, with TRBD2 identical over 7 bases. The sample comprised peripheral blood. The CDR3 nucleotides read TGTGCCAGCTCACAGGGACTGCGGGGGAATGAGCAGTTCTTC. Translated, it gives CASSQGLRGNEQFF.